This T cell receptor beta chain was recovered during a study of identical twins. Study-wide points: Beta clonotypes that were abundant in cord blood contained fewer insertions, a pattern absent from memory repertoires. The study reached conclusions through statistical analysis that was cross-sectional, not following the same donors.

The trim removed 1 base at V and 10 bases at J, leaving 9 bases unmatched. Germline V lookup: CDR1 DFQATT, CDR2 SNEGSKA (reference sequence). This CDR3 comprises 16 residues. One entry per CDR3 protein results from TCRdb running MiXCR on the 5' RACE reads. This table holds 220,000 or so distinct CDR3 sequences, about 7% found once. Only a few counts were recorded for this clonotype. Its antigen is unknown. These data were also filed under a second study, of yellow fever vaccine responses in identical twins.

Sequenced sample: memory (CD45RO+) T cells sorted from blood. This receptor was obtained from a woman younger than 35 in good health. The gene calls are TRBV20-1 and TRBJ2-1; 14 nucleotides align to TRBD2. CDR3 sequence (DNA): TGCAGTGCTAGAGGGGGACTAGCGGGAGATTTCGGGGAGCAGTTCTTC. Translating it yields CSARGGLAGDFGEQFF.